A single sample gave rise to the 16 T cell receptor beta chains below, sequenced in a study of T-cell reconstitution after alpha-beta-depleted transplantation in children listed by TCRdb under 2016. Receptor libraries were prepared by PCR. The run used an Illumina HiSeq 2500. TCR library preparation used molecular barcoding, with unique molecular identifiers applied to normalize quantification of the TCRbeta repertoire. Starting from the raw public reads, TCRdb applied fastp trimming at Q25, assembled clones with MiXCR and retained in-frame beta chains. Entries that share a CDR3 protein sequence are merged under the most common genes and DNA. Within this sample are some 48,000 distinct CDR3 sequences, with 5% to 6.5% of them counted one time only. 30% to 35% of the sample belongs to the ten largest clones. The time point label corresponds to: day 60 (about 2 months) after transplantation. In light of the paper, this sample's treatment or condition label describes: allogeneic hematopoietic cell transplantation with graft depleted of TCRalphabeta T cells and CD19 B cells.

The sample here was PBMCs, mostly from graft donor cells, taken 60 days after TCRalphabeta/CD19-depleted stem cell transplant. These receptors came from a female patient between 2 and 15 years old who had a stem cell transplant for aplastic anemia, so the T cells may come from the graft donor.

The chain carries TRBV2 and TRBJ2-7; D may correspond to TRBD1 or TRBD2 (5 bases each). The CDR3 sequence is 12 residues long. Looked up from germline, CDR1 is SNHLY and CDR2 is FYNNEI. In nucleotides, the CDR3 is TGTGCAACTGAGGGGAGCTCCTACGAGCAGTACTTC. The encoded protein is CATEGSSYEQYF.

At least ten counts were recorded for this clonotype. The J gene is TRBJ1-2, the V gene TRBV20-1, with D unresolved. Germline V gives CDR1 DFQATT, CDR2 SNEGSKA (reference sequence). V lost 8 bases to trimming and J lost 4 bases, with 14 bases between them. CDR3 length: 12 residues. CDR3 sequence: CSLEYLVYGYTF. The CDR3 DNA is TGCAGTTTAGAGTATCTTGTCTATGGCTACACCTTC.

This clonotype was seen repeatedly, ten times or more. The chain carries TRBV6-1 and TRBJ2-2; D possibly corresponds to TRBD2 (7 bases). The V gene lost 6 bases and the J gene lost 4 bases, with 15 bases spanning the gap. This CDR3 is built from 15 residues. Germline CDR1 MNHNS, CDR2 SASEGT. In nucleotides, the CDR3 is TGTGCCAGCAGAGGGGGGGGCGGGGCCACCGGGGAGCTGTTTTTT. Amino acid sequence: CASRGGGGATGELFF.

This clonotype has at least ten counts. The chain has TRBV24-1 and TRBJ2-3; unclear D gene. The CDR3 spans 13 residues. Germline V gives CDR1 KGHDR, CDR2 SFDVKD. V dropped 6 bases and J dropped 4 bases, with 10 bases sitting between them. CDR3 loop: CATSMGWSDTQYF. CDR3 sequence (DNA): TGTGCCACCAGTATGGGGTGGTCAGATACGCAGTATTTT.

This clonotype was counted a few times. The chain uses TRBV5-4 and TRBJ2-7, with D tentatively TRBD1 (6 bases). This CDR3 comprises 13 residues. CDR1 is SGHNT, CDR2 YYREEE, per germline (reference sequence). V was pared by 5 bases and J by 6 bases, with 15 bases between. CDR3 coding DNA: TGTGCCAGCAGGACATATACAGGGAGCGAGCAGTACTTC. Its protein product is CASRTYTGSEQYF.

A few counts support this clonotype. V usage is TRBV28 and J usage is TRBJ1-2; possible D gene TRBD1, 5 bases. The CDR3 runs to 12 residues. V lost 5 bases, J lost 8 bases, and 12 bases lay in between. Germline lookup yields CDR1 MDHEN and CDR2 SYDVKM. For the CDR3, the DNA is TGTGCCAGCAGTGCCCAGGGTTTGGGCTACACCTTC. It codes for CASSAQGLGYTF.

This clonotype came up many times. CDR3 bases: TGTGCCAGCAGCCGGTGGGACAGAGAGGCGTACGAGCAGTACTTC. This encodes CASSRWDREAYEQYF. The chain is built from TRBV7-6 and TRBJ2-7; 7 bases align to TRBD1. The length of the CDR3 is 15 residues. Germline trimming cut 5 bases from V and 4 bases from J; bases unmatched to any gene: 11. Germline CDR1 reads SGHVS; CDR2 reads FNYEAQ. Filled out from reference TRBV7-6 and TRBJ2-7, the complete variable domain reads GAGVSQSPRYKVTKRGQDVALRCDPISGHVSLYWYRQALGQGPEFLTYFNYEAQQDKSGLPNDRFSAERPEGSISTLTIQRTEQRDSAMYRCASSRWDREAYEQYFGPGTRLTVT.

The sample holds many counts of this clonotype. The chain joins TRBV5-1 to TRBJ2-7; D not certain. Trimming pared 0 bases from V and 0 bases from J, leaving 10 bases between. The length of the CDR3 is 15 residues. Germline CDR1 and CDR2: SGHRS and YFSETQ. The CDR3 spells CASSLDGQRSYEQYF. CDR3 coding DNA: TGCGCCAGCAGCTTGGATGGGCAACGCTCCTACGAGCAGTACTTC.

Ten or more counts support this clonotype. This chain links TRBV6-2 or TRBV6-3 with TRBJ2-4; D ambiguous. The CDR3 sequence is 14 residues long. Germline lookup yields CDR1 MNHEY and CDR2 SVGEGT. V lost 6 bases and J lost 1, with 10 bases in between. This CDR3 reads CASRTPDAKNIQYF. In DNA, the CDR3 is TGTGCCAGCAGGACGCCGGATGCCAAAAACATTCAGTACTTC.

This clonotype was observed many times. The J gene is TRBJ2-2, the V gene TRBV20-1, with a weak D call TRBD2 (5 bases). The germline V gene has CDR1 DFQATT and CDR2 SNEGSKA (reference sequence). The CDR3 runs to 13 residues. V was clipped by 3 bases and J by 4 bases, with 9 bases between them. The CDR3, as DNA: TGCAGTGCTAGCGGGGTCCGCACCGGGGAGCTGTTTTTT. Protein sequence: CSASGVRTGELFF.

This clonotype was counted many times. The J gene is TRBJ2-1, the V gene TRBV15, with no clear D. The V end was cut by 1 base, the J end by 8 bases, with 9 bases between. Per the germline V gene, CDR1 is LNHNV and CDR2 is YYDKDF (reference sequence). The CDR3 runs 13 residues. CDR3 DNA sequence: TGTGCCACCAGCAGAGCAGGAAACGATGAGCAGTTCTTC. Protein product: CATSRAGNDEQFF.

The rearrangement uses TRBV4-2 and TRBJ2-7, with 7 bases lining up with TRBD1. CDR3 length: 16 residues. Germline V gives CDR1 LGHNA, CDR2 YNFKEQ. V lost 3 bases to trimming and J lost 4 bases; unmatched junction nucleotides: 12. The DNA for the CDR3 is TGTGCCAGCAGCCACCGACAGGGAATAAAAATGTACGAGCAGTACTTC. Its translation: CASSHRQGIKMYEQYF.

This clonotype showed up just a few times. The chain employs TRBV20-1 and TRBJ1-4; 7 nucleotides align to TRBD1. CDR1 is DFQATT, CDR2 SNEGSKA, per germline (reference sequence). The CDR3 spans 14 residues. V gave up 0 bases and J gave up 8 bases; unmatched junction bases: 6. The CDR3 here is CSARDLTGREKLFF. CDR3 DNA: TGCAGTGCTAGAGATTTGACAGGGAGGGAAAAACTGTTTTTT.

This clonotype was observed at least ten times. The chain uses TRBV11-2 and TRBJ2-7; 8 bases align to TRBD2. Germline assignment: CDR1 SGHAT and CDR2 FQNNGV. The CDR3 consists of 16 residues. Trimming at V came to 5 bases and at J to 4 bases, leaving 13 bases not matched to a gene. CDR3 sequence reads: CASSPPGGGGLYEQYF. The CDR3 coding sequence is TGTGCCAGCAGCCCGCCCGGGGGCGGGGGGCTTTACGAGCAGTACTTC.

This clonotype was seen many times. The CDR3 loop reads CASRLTGGRLGEQFF. In DNA, the CDR3 is TGTGCCAGCAGGCTCACTGGGGGGAGGCTTGGTGAGCAGTTCTTC. This rearrangement joins TRBV28 to TRBJ2-1; D may be TRBD2 (6 bases). V dropped 6 bases and J dropped 9 bases, with 21 bases sitting between them. The CDR3 sequence is 15 residues long. CDR1 MDHEN and CDR2 SYDVKM come from the germline V gene.

This clonotype was seen more than once but under ten times. V usage is TRBV5-1 and J usage is TRBJ1-1; unclear D gene. V was pared by 4 bases and J by 2 bases, with 9 bases between. Germline CDR1 and CDR2: SGHRS and YFSETQ. The CDR3 has 13 amino acids. The CDR3 nucleotides read TGCGCCAGCAGCCGGGCCACAAACACTGAAGCTTTCTTT. Amino acids: CASSRATNTEAFF. Using reference TRBV5-1 and TRBJ1-1 for the parts outside the CDR3, the full variable domain is KAGVTQTPRYLIKTRGQQVTLSCSPISGHRSVSWYQQTPGQGLQFLFEYFSETQRNKGNFPGRFSGRQFSNSRSEMNVSTLELGDSALYLCASSRATNTEAFFGQGTRLTVV.